This passage covers 15 T cell receptor beta chains from one sample sequenced in a study of blood T cell repertoires in COVID-19. Some clones are missing from TCRdb's copy, which holds only in-frame ones; the method was immunoSEQ multiplex PCR. The sample yields about 270,000 clones, 85% to 90% seen once. The sample consisted of PBMCs or T cells enriched from blood (not recorded which). Receptors were obtained from a woman under 30 who had recovered from COVID-19.

The chain carries TRBV11-1 and TRBJ1-6, with D unclear. V was clipped by 0 bases and J by 0 bases, with 3 bases between them. The germline V gene encodes CDR1 SGHAT and CDR2 FQDESV (reference sequence). The CDR3 totals 15 residues. The chain's CDR3 is CASSLAGSYNSPLHF. The CDR3 DNA sequence: TGTGCCAGCAGCTTAGCCGGCTCCTATAATTCACCCCTCCACTTT.

V usage is TRBV4-1 and J usage is TRBJ2-7, with a tentative D call TRBD2 (6 bases). Looked up from germline, CDR1 is MGHRA and CDR2 is YSYEKL. There are 14 residues in the CDR3. The V end was cut by 4 bases, the J end by 3 bases, with 13 bases between. CDR3 DNA sequence: TGCGCCAGCAGCCCTTGGCTAGCGAACTACGAGCAGTACTTC. It specifies CASSPWLANYEQYF.

V gene TRBV6-5 combines with J gene TRBJ2-5, with TRBD1 matching over 8 bases. The CDR3 is made up of 13 amino acids. CDR1 and CDR2 (germline): MNHEY, SVGAGI. V shed 9 bases, J shed 5 bases, and the junction held 8 bases outside the gene matches. The CDR3 DNA reads as TGTGCCAGTTGGCGGGACAGGCGTGAGACCCAGTACTTC. It codes for CASWRDRRETQYF.

The rearrangement joins TRBV2 to TRBJ2-7; 8 bases are a match to TRBD2. The CDR3 is 13 amino acids. The V gene end was trimmed by 3 bases and the J gene end by 8 bases; junction bases not matched to a gene: 6. Germline-derived CDR1 and CDR2 are SNHLY and FYNNEI. CDR3 loop: CASSDRGGTKQYF. The CDR3 coding sequence is TGTGCCAGCAGTGACCGCGGGGGGACTAAGCAGTACTTC.

This chain uses TRBV19 with TRBJ2-7, with 9 bases lining up with TRBD1. This CDR3 spans 15 amino acids. V gave up 7 bases and J gave up 4 bases; unmatched junction bases: 11. Germline-derived CDR1 and CDR2 are LNHDA and SQIVND (reference sequence). The CDR3 spells CASTTQPGQGYEQYF. CDR3 nucleotide sequence: TGTGCCAGTACTACCCAACCGGGACAGGGTTACGAGCAGTACTTC.

The CDR3 protein is CASSTKSGESYNEQFF. CDR3 in DNA: TGTGCCAGCAGTACCAAAAGCGGGGAGTCCTACAATGAGCAGTTCTTC. V and J are TRBV27 and TRBJ2-1; 7 bases align to TRBD2. CDR1 MNHEY and CDR2 SMNVEV come from the germline V gene (reference sequence). This CDR3 contains 16 residues. Trimming took 5 bases from V and 1 from J; bases not matched to a gene: 8.

V is TRBV19 and J is TRBJ1-5; the match to TRBD1 covers 8 bases. This CDR3 region has 15 residues. Germline CDR1 and CDR2: LNHDA and SQIVND (reference sequence). V shed 7 bases, J shed 2 bases, and the junction held 7 bases outside the gene matches. The CDR3 nucleotides are TGTGCCAGTACCCTACAGGGGGATGGCAATCAGCCCCAGCATTTT. Encoded protein: CASTLQGDGNQPQHF.

The chain has TRBV28 and TRBJ2-7, with TRBD1 matching 9 bases. The CDR3 is 14 residues long. V shed 6 bases and J 5 bases; nucleotides not matched to a gene: 8. Germline V gives CDR1 MDHEN, CDR2 SYDVKM. The CDR3 here is CASRADRGWDEQYF. The CDR3 DNA is TGTGCCAGCAGAGCCGACAGGGGGTGGGACGAGCAGTACTTC. Using reference TRBV28 and TRBJ2-7 for the parts outside the CDR3, the full variable domain is DVKVTQSSRYLVKRTGEKVFLECVQDMDHENMFWYRQDPGLGLRLIYFSYDVKMKEKGDIPEGYSVSREKKERFSLILESASTNQTSMYLCASRADRGWDEQYFGPGTRLTVT.

V and J are TRBV15 and TRBJ1-5; no definite D call. Trimming removed 4 bases at V and 4 bases at J, with 11 bases between. Germline lookup yields CDR1 LNHNV and CDR2 YYDKDF (reference sequence). The CDR3 sequence is 14 residues long. CDR3 nucleotides: TGTGCCACCAGCAAAAACCGGGGAAATCAGCCCCAGCATTTT. This gives the protein CATSKNRGNQPQHF.

The rearrangement joins TRBV19 to TRBJ1-1; D possibly corresponds to TRBD1 (6 bases). CDR1 LNHDA and CDR2 SQIVND come from the germline V gene (reference sequence). CDR3 length: 15 residues. Trimming shortened V by 4 bases and J by 4 bases, and 16 bases separated the two germline ends. CDR3 sequence (DNA): TGTGCCAGTAGTACCCGGTACAGGGTGGGCACTGAAGCTTTCTTT. Amino acids: CASSTRYRVGTEAFF.

This clone appeared a single time. This sequence joins TRBV11-2 and TRBJ2-5; D perhaps matches TRBD2 (6 bases). Germline-derived CDR1 and CDR2 are SGHAT and FQNNGV. V dropped 5 bases and J dropped 2 bases, with 9 bases sitting between them. The CDR3 has 13 amino acids. The CDR3 DNA sequence: TGTGCCAGCAGCATCCGGGAGCAAGAGACCCAGTACTTC. This codes for CASSIREQETQYF.

This chain connects TRBV5-1 to TRBJ1-1; D gene uncertain. Per the germline V gene, CDR1 is SGHRS and CDR2 is YFSETQ. This CDR3 contains 13 residues. V gave up 2 bases and J gave up 5 bases, with 10 bases separating them. The CDR3 here is CASSFETLTEAFF. The DNA for the CDR3 is TGCGCCAGCAGCTTCGAGACACTTACTGAAGCTTTCTTT.

The rearrangement uses TRBV27 and TRBJ2-7; possibly TRBD2 for D (6 bases). Germline CDR1 reads MNHEY; CDR2 reads SMNVEV (reference sequence). The CDR3 totals 15 residues. Trimming shortened V by 8 bases and J by 0 bases, and 17 bases separated the two germline ends. In DNA, the CDR3 is TGTGCCAGCGCCCTCGCTAGCGACAGCTCCTACGAGCAGTACTTC. It yields the protein CASALASDSSYEQYF.

The chain carries TRBV27 and TRBJ1-2; 8 positions match TRBD1. Losses at the gene ends were 5 bases for V and 8 bases for J; bases not matched to a gene: 7. The CDR3 is 13 amino acids. From germline, CDR1 is MNHEY and CDR2 SMNVEV (reference sequence). Here the CDR3 reads CASSRTGGRGYTF. The CDR3 coding sequence is TGTGCCAGCAGTAGAACAGGGGGTCGAGGCTACACCTTC.

This clone came up a few times. J is TRBJ1-2 and V is TRBV3-1 (or the pseudogene TRBV3-2), with D perhaps matching TRBD1 (6 bases). Germline CDR1 is LGHDT and CDR2 is YNNKEL (reference sequence). Between the trimmed V and J ends, which lost 5 bases and 8 bases, there was a span of 24 bases. CDR3 length: 16 residues. The CDR3 region has the DNA TGTGCCAGCAGCGAACCGCTACAGGGCCCCTTTATGGGCTACACCTTC. Translating it yields CASSEPLQGPFMGYTF.